The 17 T cell receptor beta chains below were found in one sample sequenced in a study of blood T cells in healthy people across ages. Alongside a J-beta primer mix, a sample-barcoded 5' primer served in a second PCR lasting 7 to 11 cycles. Each CDR3 protein is one row after TCRdb ran MiXCR on the 5' RACE reads. The sample has about 1.4 million distinct CDR3 sequences, approximately 59% seen once. Source material: blood. These receptors were taken from a man between 18 and 35 years old in good health.

The chain uses TRBV4-1 and TRBJ1-2, with D possibly being TRBD1 (5 bases). The CDR3 has 11 residues. Trimming pared 6 bases from V and 4 bases from J, leaving 6 bases between. Germline CDR1 is MGHRA and CDR2 is YSYEKL. The CDR3 DNA sequence: TGCGCCAGCAGGGGGACCTATGGCTACACCTTC. Translating it yields CASRGTYGYTF.

V gene TRBV11-2 combines with J gene TRBJ2-7; no reliable D call. Germline CDR1 and CDR2: SGHAT and FQNNGV. The V gene lost 3 bases and the J gene lost 6 bases, with 12 bases spanning the gap. The CDR3 covers 13 residues. CDR3 loop: CASSLSVSGEQYF. DNA for the CDR3: TGTGCCAGCAGCTTGAGTGTATCGGGCGAGCAGTACTTC.

Here the CDR3 DNA reads TGCAGCGTGCGGGGGACACTACAAGAGACCCAGTACTTC. Translated, it gives CSVRGTLQETQYF. V is TRBV29-1 and J is TRBJ2-5; D might be TRBD2 (7 bases). There are 13 residues in the CDR3. Germline values: CDR1 SQVTM, CDR2 ANQGSEA. V dropped 6 bases and J dropped 2 bases, with 13 bases sitting between them.

This clonotype was seen more than once but under ten times. The V call is TRBV9, the J call TRBJ2-4; 7 nucleotides match TRBD2. Judging by the DNA end, TRBJ2-7 fits better; the J call may be wrong. Germline CDR1 reads SGDLS; CDR2 reads YYNGEE. The CDR3 is made up of 15 amino acids. The CDR3 DNA reads as TGTGCCAGCAGCGTCGGCGGGGGAATCCACTACGAGCAGTACTTC. This sequence encodes CASSVGGGIHYEQYF.

This chain connects TRBV5-1 to TRBJ2-5; 9 bases match TRBD1. With V trimmed by 5 bases and J by 11 bases, 28 bases remained unmatched. This CDR3 contains 19 residues. Germline lookup yields CDR1 SGHRS and CDR2 YFSETQ. Here the CDR3 reads CASSGQGQGTTVGDNEQYF. In DNA form, the CDR3 reads TGCGCCAGCAGTGGACAGGGACAGGGAACCACTGTGGGAGACAATGAGCAGTACTTC.

The chain combines TRBV6-5 with TRBJ1-1; D might be TRBD1 (6 bases). Looked up from germline, CDR1 is MNHEY and CDR2 is SVGAGI. This CDR3 is built from 15 residues. V was shortened by 0 bases and J by 5 bases, with 13 bases between the two germline ends. CDR3 in DNA: TGTGCCAGCAGTTACTCGAAGGGGGGGATTACTGAAGCTTTCTTT. It yields the protein CASSYSKGGITEAFF.

J is TRBJ2-7 and V is TRBV20-1; D remains ambiguous. V lost 1 base, J lost 6 bases, and 10 bases lay in between. From germline, CDR1 is DFQATT and CDR2 SNEGSKA (reference sequence). CDR3 length equals 12 residues. The CDR3 reads CSARGWGTEQYF. The CDR3 DNA reads as TGCAGTGCTAGAGGATGGGGTACCGAGCAGTACTTC.

The CDR3, as DNA: TGTGCCAGCAGCCCCTATCCGGAGACAGGGCTTAGTGGTGAGCAGTTCTTC. Protein: CASSPYPETGLSGEQFF. J is TRBJ2-1 and V is TRBV14; TRBD1 matches 7 bases. The CDR3 sequence is 17 residues long. The V gene's germline CDR1 is SGHDN and CDR2 FVKESK. V was clipped by 4 bases and J by 9 bases; unmatched bases: 18.

The chain joins TRBV20-1 to TRBJ2-7, with 12 bases lining up with TRBD2. Germline V gene sequence: CDR1 DFQATT, CDR2 SNEGSKA (reference sequence). The trim removed 0 bases at V and 3 bases at J, leaving 9 bases unmatched. CDR3 length equals 17 residues. CDR3: CSARDRITSGRSYEQYF. The CDR3 DNA follows: TGCAGTGCTAGAGATAGGATTACTAGCGGGAGGAGCTACGAGCAGTACTTC.

This clonotype was observed a handful of times. The gene calls are TRBV21-1 and TRBJ2-7; the table's D call, TRBD2, was not checked against the DNA. TRBV21-1 is tagged as a pseudogene. CDR3 length: 17 residues. Written as DNA, the CDR3 is TGTGCCAGCAGCAAGAGGGAAACTAGCGGGAGTTCCTACGAGCAGTACTTC. It translates to CASSKRETSGSSYEQYF.

The gene calls are TRBV2 and TRBJ1-4, with no clear D. Trimming took off 4 bases at V and 0 bases at J, with 15 bases between the two ends. Per the germline V gene, CDR1 is SNHLY and CDR2 is FYNNEI. The CDR3 totals 17 residues. CDR3 sequence (DNA): TGTGCCAGCAGTGGGGTCGCCCGGACGCCAACTAATGAAAAACTGTTTTTT. Translating gives CASSGVARTPTNEKLFF.

The V and J genes are TRBV15 and TRBJ1-2, with TRBD1 identical over 8 bases. J lost 8 bases, V lost 4 bases, and 9 bases had no gene match. Germline CDR1 LNHNV, CDR2 YYDKDF (reference sequence). The CDR3 length is 14 residues. CDR3 residues: CATSTTRGLGGYTF. CDR3 in DNA: TGTGCCACCAGCACTACCAGGGGGCTGGGAGGCTACACCTTC.

This chain links TRBV20-1 with TRBJ1-2, with D hard to call. Germline V lookup: CDR1 DFQATT, CDR2 SNEGSKA (reference sequence). The CDR3 is 12 amino acids. V was pared by 3 bases and J by 0 bases, with 5 bases between. The CDR3 sequence: CSASSANYGYTF. The CDR3 DNA sequence: TGCAGTGCTAGCTCGGCTAACTATGGCTACACCTTC.

The chain couples TRBV27 to TRBJ1-2, with D perhaps matching TRBD1 (6 bases). The germline V gene has CDR1 MNHEY and CDR2 SMNVEV (reference sequence). The CDR3 extends over 14 amino acids. V lost 5 bases, J lost 3 bases, and 13 bases lay in between. Here the CDR3 DNA reads TGTGCCAGCAGTGAACAGGGAGATGACTATGGCTACACCTTC. It specifies CASSEQGDDYGYTF.

This clonotype was seen a few times. Germline is not matched at one junction end, which may reflect a read error. The chain combines TRBV6-1 with TRBJ1-4, with a tentative D call TRBD1 (5 bases). The CDR3 covers 13 residues. Per germline, CDR1 MNHNS and CDR2 SASEGT. As DNA, the CDR3 is TGTGCCGGCAGGGATCCATCGGGTGAAAAACTGTTTTTT. Protein: CAGRDPSGEKLFF.

The chain links TRBV20-1 to TRBJ1-5; D is uncertain. CDR1 and CDR2 from the germline V gene are DFQATT and SNEGSKA (reference sequence). The CDR3 sequence is 14 residues long. V dropped 3 bases and J dropped 2 bases, with 11 bases sitting between them. For the CDR3, the DNA is TGCAGTGCTAGGGTCCTGCGGGGCAATCAGCCCCAGCATTTT. Its translation is CSARVLRGNQPQHF.

This clonotype was seen only a few times. The gene calls are TRBV29-1 and TRBJ2-7; unclear D gene. With 4 bases removed from V and 2 bases from J, the gap between germline ends came to 15 bases. Germline V lookup: CDR1 SQVTM, CDR2 ANQGSEA. The CDR3 has 14 residues. CDR3 DNA sequence: TGCAGCGTTGTAGGGCCAAACCCCACCTACGAGCAGTACTTC. It translates to CSVVGPNPTYEQYF.